Listed here are 26 T cell receptor beta chains from one sample, sequenced in a study of T cell changes during pregnancy in multiple sclerosis. Assay used: immunoSEQ multiplex PCR; TCRdb lists only in-frame clones, some missing. The table has under 70,000 clones, 91% seen once; the top ten hold approximately 1.4%. The sample in question was peripheral blood, obtained after pregnancy. These receptors all stem from a female donor in good health, enrolled as a control in a pregnancy study.

V usage is TRBV4-2 and J usage is TRBJ2-5; the match to TRBD2 covers 10 bases. The J segment lost 2 bases and the V segment lost 4 bases, leaving 4 bases of the junction unmatched. CDR3 length: 15 amino acids. CDR1 is LGHNA, CDR2 YNFKEQ, per germline. CDR3 in amino acids: CASSRTSGAQETQYF. The CDR3 nucleotides read TGTGCCAGCAGCCGGACTAGCGGAGCACAAGAGACCCAGTACTTC.

The chain links TRBV19 to TRBJ2-7; TRBD1 matches at 7 bases. The CDR3 totals 13 residues. Germline CDR1 is LNHDA and CDR2 is SQIVND (reference sequence). Trimming removed 5 bases from V and 3 bases from J; junction bases left unmatched: 4. CDR3 region: CASSWDRYYEQYF. CDR3 nucleotide sequence: TGTGCCAGTAGTTGGGACAGATACTACGAGCAGTACTTC.

V and J are TRBV11-3 and TRBJ2-3; 12 bases are shared with TRBD1. This CDR3 has 16 residues. CDR1 is SGHNT and CDR2 is YENEEA in the germline V gene. Germline trimming cut 6 bases from V and 7 bases from J; bases unmatched to any gene: 11. The CDR3 loop is CASSLSRDRGPYTQYF. In DNA form, the CDR3 reads TGTGCCAGCAGTTTAAGCCGGGACAGGGGGCCTTATACGCAGTATTTT.

Comment on this clone: The same CDR3 is also encoded by other DNA sequences in this sample. The rearrangement uses TRBV7-9 and TRBJ1-2; possible D gene TRBD1, 5 bases. This CDR3 has 14 residues. Germline-derived CDR1 and CDR2 are SEHNR and FQNEAQ (reference sequence). Trimming cost V 0 bases and J 8 bases, with 13 bases left between them. CDR3 DNA: TGTGCCAGCAGCTTAGCCCAGGGAACAGGAGGCTACACCTTC. Translated, it gives CASSLAQGTGGYTF.

J is TRBJ2-7 and V is TRBV7-8, with D possibly being TRBD1 (6 bases). Germline loops: CDR1 SGHVS, CDR2 FQNEAQ. The CDR3 runs 16 residues. V was cut by 4 bases and J by 1 base, with 17 bases left in between. CDR3 region: CASSSPIGTNSYEQYF. CDR3 DNA: TGTGCCAGCAGCTCCCCCATAGGGACAAATTCCTACGAGCAGTACTTC.

The chain is built from TRBV5-1 and TRBJ1-1; a weak D match, TRBD1 (6 bases). In germline, CDR1 is SGHRS, CDR2 YFSETQ. The CDR3 is 15 amino acids. V shed 4 bases and J shed 3 bases, with 16 bases lying between them. The CDR3 reads CASSPRGRGDTEAFF. The CDR3 nucleotides are TGCGCCAGCAGCCCTCGGGGCAGGGGAGACACTGAAGCTTTCTTT.

The chain couples TRBV7-2 to TRBJ1-6; 7 nucleotides align to TRBD1. This CDR3 region has 18 residues. The junction had 17 bases not matched to a gene; V was cut back by 4 bases and J by 8 bases. The germline CDR1 and CDR2 sequences are SGHTA and FQGNSA. The CDR3 DNA follows: TGTGCCAGCAGCTCTGGAATTACAGGGGCCGGGACGTATTCACCCCTCCACTTT. It codes for CASSSGITGAGTYSPLHF.

The V gene is TRBV9, the J gene TRBJ2-2; TRBD1 agrees at 12 bases. With V trimmed by 6 bases and J by 6 bases, 9 bases remained unmatched. In germline, CDR1 is SGDLS, CDR2 YYNGEE. CDR3 length equals 16 residues. The CDR3 is CASTSMGQGAAGELFF. DNA of the CDR3: TGTGCCAGCACCTCGATGGGACAGGGGGCTGCCGGGGAGCTGTTTTTT.

V is TRBV19 and J is TRBJ1-1, with D possibly being TRBD1 (5 bases). From germline, CDR1 is LNHDA and CDR2 SQIVND (reference sequence). The germline V and J ends were trimmed by 3 bases and 5 bases, with 13 bases remaining between them. CDR3 length: 14 amino acids. This CDR3 reads CASSIGGVDTEAFF. CDR3 DNA sequence: TGTGCCAGTAGTATCGGGGGGGTGGATACTGAAGCTTTCTTT. The whole variable domain, filled in from reference TRBV19 and TRBJ1-1, reads DGGITQSPKYLFRKEGQNVTLSCEQNLNHDAMYWYRQDPGQGLRLIYYSQIVNDFQKGDIAEGYSVSREKKESFPLTVTSAQKNPTAFYLCASSIGGVDTEAFFGQGTRLTVV.

The chain couples TRBV7-2 to TRBJ2-3; 11 bases agree with TRBD2. The CDR3 loop spans 17 amino acids. CDR1 and CDR2 (germline): SGHTA, FQGNSA. J gave up 3 bases and V 2 bases, and 7 bases lay outside the gene matches. CDR3 residues: CASSLMASGGRTDTQYF. In DNA, the CDR3 is TGTGCCAGCAGCTTAATGGCTAGCGGGGGGCGAACAGATACGCAGTATTTT.

This CDR3 is CASSLGQGRYNEQFF. DNA for the CDR3: TGTGCCAGCAGCTTAGGCCAGGGAAGGTACAATGAGCAGTTCTTC. The chain joins TRBV7-2 to TRBJ2-1; TRBD1 is a possible D gene (5 bases). V was cut by 1 base and J by 4 bases, with 11 bases left in between. The CDR3 runs 15 residues. From germline, CDR1 is SGHTA and CDR2 FQGNSA.

The chain employs TRBV30 and TRBJ1-1; D remains ambiguous. The germline CDR1 and CDR2 sequences are GTSNPN and SVGIG (reference sequence). The CDR3 is made up of 11 amino acids. V was trimmed by 3 bases and J by 5 bases, leaving 7 bases between them. The DNA of the CDR3 is TGTGCCTGGAGCGGGGTAACTGAAGCTTTCTTT. Residues: CAWSGVTEAFF.

J is TRBJ1-2 and V is TRBV6-6; D is ambiguous. CDR3 length: 12 amino acids. The V gene lost 11 bases and the J gene lost 7 bases, with 17 bases spanning the gap. Germline CDR1 MNHNY, CDR2 SVGAGI (reference sequence). CDR3: CAGLRGSGGYTF. DNA of the CDR3: TGTGCCGGACTCCGGGGTAGTGGTGGCTACACCTTC.

The CDR3 protein is CAWMTRGHYGYTF. CDR3 nucleotides: TGTGCCTGGATGACTAGGGGGCACTATGGCTACACCTTC. The chain uses TRBV30 and TRBJ1-2; the match to TRBD1 covers 7 bases. Germline CDR1 is GTSNPN and CDR2 is SVGIG (reference sequence). The CDR3 loop spans 13 amino acids. J gave up 3 bases and V 4 bases, and 5 bases lay outside the gene matches.

This chain links TRBV15 with TRBJ2-7, with 10 positions matching TRBD2. Germline trimming cut 0 bases from V and 3 bases from J; bases unmatched to any gene: 11. Germline V gives CDR1 LNHNV, CDR2 YYDKDF (reference sequence). The CDR3 contains 18 residues. The CDR3, as DNA: TGTGCCACCAGCAGAGATGTTGCTAGCGGGGGACCTAACTACGAGCAGTACTTC. Translating it yields CATSRDVASGGPNYEQYF.

V is TRBV5-6 and J is TRBJ1-1; 10 bases agree with TRBD1. CDR1 and CDR2 from the germline V gene are SGHDT and YYEEEE. V lost 5 bases to trimming and J lost 4 bases; unmatched junction nucleotides: 5. This CDR3 has 14 residues. The CDR3 DNA sequence: TGTGCCAGCAGGCGACAGGGGGCAAGCACTGAAGCTTTCTTT. Encoded protein: CASRRQGASTEAFF.

The genes are TRBV11-2 and TRBJ2-7; 9 nucleotides align to TRBD1. Germline loops: CDR1 SGHAT, CDR2 FQNNGV. This CDR3 region has 15 residues. Losses at the gene ends were 5 bases for V and 4 bases for J; bases not matched to a gene: 9. The CDR3 loop reads CASSATGQGKYEQYF. CDR3 nucleotide sequence: TGTGCCAGCAGCGCCACCGGACAGGGGAAATACGAGCAGTACTTC.

V usage is TRBV11-2 and J usage is TRBJ1-2; 8 bases match TRBD1. The germline gives CDR1 SGHAT, CDR2 FQNNGV. The CDR3 loop spans 16 amino acids. J lost 8 bases, V lost 4 bases, and 15 bases had no gene match. The chain's CDR3 is CASSWEQGGPPRGYTF. The CDR3 nucleotides are TGTGCCAGCAGCTGGGAACAGGGGGGCCCCCCTCGAGGCTACACCTTC.

This chain links TRBV9 with TRBJ1-1, with D possibly matching TRBD1 (5 bases). The CDR3 length is 15 residues. Trimming removed 3 bases at V and 4 bases at J, with 16 bases between. CDR1 is SGDLS and CDR2 is YYNGEE in the germline V gene. Here the CDR3 DNA reads TGTGCCAGCAGCGCACAGGAACCCCTGAGCACTGAAGCTTTCTTT. Protein product: CASSAQEPLSTEAFF.

This clone came up once. This chain links TRBV2 with TRBJ1-1; 7 bases line up with TRBD1. Germline V gene data show CDR1 as SNHLY and CDR2 as FYNNEI. The CDR3 length is 14 residues. Trimming at V came to 5 bases and at J to 0 bases, leaving 3 bases not matched to a gene. Here the CDR3 DNA reads TGTGCCAGCAGTACAGGGGAAATGAACACTGAAGCTTTCTTT. Its translation is CASSTGEMNTEAFF.

Only a few counts were recorded for this clone. The chain joins TRBV7-2 to TRBJ1-1; TRBD1 agrees at 7 bases. The germline gives CDR1 SGHTA, CDR2 FQGNSA. This CDR3 region has 15 residues. The V segment lost 5 bases and the J segment 4 bases; nucleotides outside the gene matches: 10. The DNA of the CDR3 is TGTGCCAGCAGCCCGGAACAGGGGTGGGGCACTGAAGCTTTCTTT. Its translation: CASSPEQGWGTEAFF.

This chain joins TRBV4-1 and TRBJ2-3; TRBD1 agrees at 8 bases. The ends lost 1 base at V and 5 bases at J; junction bases unmatched: 8. CDR1 and CDR2 from the germline V gene are MGHRA and YSYEKL. This CDR3 has 16 residues. CDR3 residues: CASSQVDRGVGDTQYF. CDR3 DNA: TGCGCCAGCAGCCAAGTCGACAGGGGAGTAGGAGATACGCAGTATTTT.

The V and J genes are TRBV30 and TRBJ2-5; the D gene is possibly TRBD2 (7 bases). Looked up from germline, CDR1 is GTSNPN and CDR2 is SVGIG (reference sequence). This CDR3 comprises 18 residues. V lost 2 bases and J 2 bases, leaving 24 bases between the germline ends. Here the CDR3 reads CAWSPMTGASGAQETQYF. The CDR3 region has the DNA TGTGCCTGGAGTCCCATGACGGGGGCAAGCGGGGCGCAAGAGACCCAGTACTTC.

This clone occurred once. The rearrangement uses TRBV7-2 and TRBJ2-5; TRBD2 aligns across 8 bases. In germline, CDR1 is SGHTA, CDR2 FQGNSA. V lost 1 base and J lost 1; bases outside the gene matches: 2. The CDR3 extends over 15 amino acids. The CDR3 spells CASSLEAGGQETQYF. DNA of the CDR3: TGTGCCAGCAGCTTAGAGGCGGGGGGCCAAGAGACCCAGTACTTC.

V is TRBV6-5 and J is TRBJ2-7; D uncertain. The CDR3 length is 15 residues. The V end lost 0 bases, the J end lost 3 bases, and 12 bases lay between the germline ends. Per the germline V gene, CDR1 is MNHEY and CDR2 is SVGAGI. The CDR3 protein is CASSYSTTPVYEQYF. The CDR3 DNA reads as TGTGCCAGCAGTTACTCCACTACTCCTGTCTACGAGCAGTACTTC.

DNA of the CDR3: TGTGCCAGTAGAGGGGGGGCAACACCCAACACTGAAGCTTTCTTT. Translating gives CASRGGATPNTEAFF. The chain is built from TRBV19 and TRBJ1-1, with D possibly being TRBD1 (6 bases). The CDR3 is 15 amino acids. V lost 6 bases to trimming and J lost 2 bases, with 16 bases between them. Germline V gene sequence: CDR1 LNHDA, CDR2 SQIVND (reference sequence).